This TCR beta chain came from a study of shared clonotypes between healthy human individuals. General study findings and limits: Naive CD4 clonotypes were shared across several donors at roughly 5%.

Germline values: CDR1 SGHKS, CDR2 YYEKEE (reference sequence). The V and J ends lost 4 bases and 6 bases, in that order; junction bases with no gene match: 10. The CDR3 totals 17 residues. Some clones are missing from TCRdb's copy, which holds only in-frame ones; the method was immunoSEQ multiplex PCR. The sample shows about 1 million clones, 65% to 80% of them seen only once. Details on this clone: Its antigen remains unidentified.

The source is a man between 18 and 29 years old in good health. The specimen was memory CD4+ T cells sorted from blood. Regarding subset: CD45RA-negative fraction. The genes are TRBV5-5 and TRBJ2-1; 13 bases match TRBD2. CDR3 loop: CASSLQSRTSGSNEQFF. DNA of the CDR3: TGTGCCAGCAGCCTTCAGTCCCGGACTAGCGGGAGCAATGAGCAGTTCTTC.